These 18 T cell receptor beta chains originate from one sample sequenced in a study of T cells after yellow fever vaccination. TCRdb itself ran the 5' RACE reads through MiXCR, one entry per CDR3 protein. The sample holds a few hundred thousand distinct CDR3 sequences; over 3.5% are singletons and the top ten take approximately 25%. Sequencing used PBMCs, obtained 5 days after the yellow fever booster vaccination. Source of these receptors: a man aged 18 to 30 who received the YFV17D yellow fever vaccine.

This clonotype was seen a handful of times. The chain is built from TRBV5-1 and TRBJ2-7, with D perhaps matching TRBD1 (5 bases). Per the germline V gene, CDR1 is SGHRS and CDR2 is YFSETQ. Deletions cut 0 bases from V and 6 bases from J, with 10 bases between. The CDR3 spans 13 residues. CDR3 DNA sequence: TGCGCCAGCAGCTTGGACTCCCAGGGCGAGCAGTACTTC. It specifies CASSLDSQGEQYF.

A few counts support this clonotype. The chain links TRBV15 to TRBJ2-2; tentative D call: TRBD2 (7 bases). The CDR3 length is 15 residues. Trimming took off 0 bases at V and 8 bases at J, with 13 bases between the two ends. Per the germline V gene, CDR1 is LNHNV and CDR2 is YYDKDF (reference sequence). In nucleotides, the CDR3 is TGTGCCACCAGCAGAGACGGCGGGGGCAGGGGGGAGCTGTTTTTT. It specifies CATSRDGGGRGELFF.

This clonotype was seen at least ten times. The chain carries TRBV5-1 and TRBJ2-5, with D unresolved. V was pared by 2 bases and J by 3 bases, with 11 bases between. CDR1 is SGHRS and CDR2 is YFSETQ in the germline V gene. This CDR3 has 14 residues. The CDR3 protein is CASSFSGREETQYF. The CDR3 nucleotides are TGCGCCAGCAGCTTTTCCGGCCGTGAAGAGACCCAGTACTTC.

The table lists this clonotype with a few counts. The chain is built from TRBV7-2 and TRBJ1-2; no reliable D call. The CDR3 loop spans 15 amino acids. The V and J ends lost 6 bases and 0 bases respectively, with 14 bases between them. Germline CDR1 reads SGHTA; CDR2 reads FQGNSA. CDR3 loop: CASSLGYGANYGYTF. The CDR3 region has the DNA TGTGCCAGCAGTCTAGGGTACGGAGCTAACTATGGCTACACCTTC.

The J gene is TRBJ1-3, the V gene TRBV7-2, with D possibly matching TRBD1 (6 bases). From germline, CDR1 is SGHTA and CDR2 FQGNSA. V shed 5 bases and J shed 4 bases, with 15 bases lying between them. The CDR3 runs to 15 residues. The CDR3 spells CASSNLRGSGNTIYF. For the CDR3, the DNA is TGTGCCAGCAGCAACCTCAGGGGTTCCGGAAACACCATATATTTT. Variable domain in full (rest from reference TRBV7-2 and TRBJ1-3): GAGVSQSPSNKVTEKGKDVELRCDPISGHTALYWYRQSLGQGLEFLIYFQGNSAPDKSGLPSDRFSAERTGGSVSTLTIQRTQQEDSAVYLCASSNLRGSGNTIYFGEGSWLTVV.

This clonotype was observed a few times. The chain has TRBV7-2 and TRBJ1-6, with a possible D match to TRBD1 (6 bases). The germline CDR1 and CDR2 sequences are SGHTA and FQGNSA. The CDR3 is made up of 15 amino acids. Trimming took off 5 bases at V and 0 bases at J, with 8 bases between the two ends. The CDR3 DNA is TGTGCCAGCAGCATACAGGGCTCCTATAATTCACCCCTCCACTTT. As protein: CASSIQGSYNSPLHF.

This clonotype was seen more than once but under ten times. The chain recombines TRBV11-2 with TRBJ2-7, with 16 bases lining up with TRBD2. The germline V gene encodes CDR1 SGHAT and CDR2 FQNNGV. V shed 5 bases and J 7 bases; nucleotides not matched to a gene: 8. This CDR3 has 16 amino acids. The CDR3 sequence: CASSPSGLAGGREQYF. The CDR3, as DNA: TGTGCCAGCAGCCCCTCGGGACTAGCGGGGGGGCGGGAGCAGTACTTC.

This chain uses TRBV7-9 with TRBJ2-1; D tentatively reads TRBD1 or TRBD2 (5 bases each). The CDR3 totals 15 residues. Germline CDR1 reads SEHNR; CDR2 reads FQNEAQ (reference sequence). Trimming cost V 1 base and J 5 bases, with 12 bases left between them. The CDR3 DNA sequence: TGTGCCAGCAGCTTAGTGAGGGGACGTAACAATGAGCAGTTCTTC. It translates to CASSLVRGRNNEQFF. Complete variable domain (other parts from reference TRBV7-9 and TRBJ2-1): DTGVSQNPRHKITKRGQNVTFRCDPISEHNRLYWYRQTLGQGPEFLTYFQNEAQLEKSRLLSDRFSAERPKGSFSTLEIQRTEQGDSAMYLCASSLVRGRNNEQFFGPGTRLTVL.

The rearrangement uses TRBV19 and TRBJ2-7; perhaps D is TRBD1 or TRBD2 (5 bases each). Per the germline V gene, CDR1 is LNHDA and CDR2 is SQIVND (reference sequence). This CDR3 contains 16 residues. Trimming stripped 4 bases from V and 0 bases from J, with 16 bases between. The CDR3 loop reads CASSTLPGTSSYEQYF. The CDR3 DNA follows: TGTGCCAGTAGTACACTCCCCGGGACGTCCTCCTACGAGCAGTACTTC.

The chain links TRBV4-2 to TRBJ2-5, with 8 bases matching TRBD2. This CDR3 spans 17 amino acids. J gave up 6 bases and V 0 bases, and 12 bases lay outside the gene matches. The germline V gene encodes CDR1 LGHNA and CDR2 YNFKEQ. The CDR3 bases are TGTGCCAGCAGCCAAGATTTGGGCGGGGGGTATCATAAGACCCAGTACTTC. It specifies CASSQDLGGGYHKTQYF.

Many counts were recorded for this clonotype. The CDR3 reads CASSPVGWAEAFF. DNA of the CDR3: TGTGCCAGCAGCCCAGTCGGGTGGGCTGAAGCTTTCTTT. This chain links TRBV7-2 with TRBJ1-1; D is undetermined. The CDR3 is 13 amino acids. With 5 bases removed from V and 6 bases from J, the gap between germline ends came to 13 bases. From germline, CDR1 is SGHTA and CDR2 FQGNSA.

The table lists this clonotype with a few counts. V usage is TRBV4-3 and J usage is TRBJ1-4; 8 bases line up with TRBD1. Per germline, CDR1 LGHNA and CDR2 YSLEER. V trimming: 3 bases; J trimming: 8 bases; junction bases outside the gene matches: 8. This CDR3 spans 15 amino acids. The CDR3 bases are TGCGCCAGCAGCCATTTCGGACAGGGTGGAGAAAAACTGTTTTTT. This sequence encodes CASSHFGQGGEKLFF.

This clonotype was detected many times. This rearrangement joins TRBV25-1 to TRBJ2-2; D is uncertain. The germline V gene encodes CDR1 MGHDK and CDR2 SYGVNS. V dropped 3 bases and J dropped 2 bases, with 10 bases sitting between them. This CDR3 has 15 residues. CDR3: CASSDWVVNTGELFF. The CDR3 coding sequence is TGTGCCAGCAGTGACTGGGTTGTAAACACCGGGGAGCTGTTTTTT.

This clonotype was seen a handful of times. The chain carries TRBV20-1 and TRBJ2-2, with D unresolved. CDR1 and CDR2 (germline): DFQATT, SNEGSKA (reference sequence). Trimming shortened V by 6 bases and J by 4 bases, and 15 bases separated the two germline ends. This CDR3 has 14 amino acids. CDR3 sequence reads: CSAPRGRGTGELFF. CDR3 in DNA: TGCAGTGCCCCTAGAGGCAGAGGCACCGGGGAGCTGTTTTTT.

CDR3: CSAGGRGNTEAFF. DNA of the CDR3: TGCAGCGCTGGGGGTAGGGGGAACACTGAAGCTTTCTTT. The chain recombines TRBV29-1 with TRBJ1-1; possibly TRBD1 for D (5 bases). V dropped 7 bases and J dropped 1 base, with 13 bases sitting between them. This CDR3 is built from 13 residues. Germline lookup yields CDR1 SQVTM and CDR2 ANQGSEA.

This clonotype has only a few counts. The chain carries TRBV29-1 and TRBJ1-2; 9 bases match TRBD1. There are 14 residues in the CDR3. Germline CDR1 reads SQVTM; CDR2 reads ANQGSEA. With V trimmed by 1 base and J by 8 bases, 8 bases remained unmatched. The CDR3 region has the DNA TGCAGCGTTGAAGCTTGGACAGGGGTGGCAGGCTACACCTTC. Its translation: CSVEAWTGVAGYTF.

This clonotype was counted at least ten times. The chain combines TRBV5-1 with TRBJ1-5, with D perhaps TRBD1 (5 bases). Deletions cut 0 bases from V and 0 bases from J, with 7 bases between. Germline V gives CDR1 SGHRS, CDR2 YFSETQ. The CDR3 contains 15 residues. The CDR3 DNA is TGCGCCAGCAGCTTGGTGGGGGATAGCAATCAGCCCCAGCATTTT. It is translated as CASSLVGDSNQPQHF.

This clonotype has more than one count but fewer than ten. The CDR3 DNA sequence: TGTGCCAGCAGCGTAGTTGAGGGAGGCGAGCAGTACTTC. Protein: CASSVVEGGEQYF. The chain uses TRBV9 and TRBJ2-7, with D possibly being TRBD2 (6 bases). Trimming removed 0 bases at V and 6 bases at J, with 10 bases between. Germline values: CDR1 SGDLS, CDR2 YYNGEE. The CDR3 totals 13 residues.